This is a list of T cell receptor beta chains from one sample in a study of beta chain features in type 1 diabetes. Clones were read by immunoSEQ multiplex PCR, and TCRdb kept only the in-frame ones, dropping some. Counted here are approximately 170,000 clones, about 7.8% occurring once; the ten biggest clones make up more than 0.75%. The sample comprised central memory CD4+ T cells from blood. All receptors come from a woman in her forties with type 1 diabetes. Each CDR3 is given with its conserved first and last residue.

>13|TRBV9
CASSPNSGYEQYF
>14|TRBV7-6
CASSLEAGAGELFF
>13|TRBV28
CASSYQDYSPLHF
>16|TRBV2
CASSRRPRTGGGEQYF
>13|TRBV5-1
CASSRREGNEQFF
>18|TRBV19
CASMGDRGANANTGELFF
>16|TRBV28
CASSLGRDKSYNEQFF
>14|TRBV9
CASRAGVSTDTQYF
>14|TRBV19
CASSLKTGAAEAFF
>13|TRBV28
CASSYPGSPGYTF
>13|TRBV29-1
CSGLGGQANEQYF
>16|TRBV5-4
CASSWGGQRRNSPLHF
>15|TRBV4-3
CASSSPPGGTDTQYF
>15|TRBV5-1
CASSFGGAGNTEAFF
>15|TRBV4-3
CASSQDDGGGYGYTF
>14|TRBV9
CASSVEPNNYGYTF
>16|TRBV4-3
CASSQQPQGMNTEAFF
>15|TRBV28
CASSLAGGAKNIQYF
>15|TRBV5-1
CASSLQRGSYNEQFF
>17|TRBV27
CASSFPGLAGGLNEQFF
>12|TRBV29-1
CSVVAGDQPQHF
>12|TRBV7-8
CASRTGNTEAFF
>16|TRBV5-1
CASSLGTGLAKNIQYF
>17|TRBV7-9
CASSLASRRGTSYEQYF
>14|TRBV11-2
CASSLGQDVWGYTF
>15|TRBV4-3
CASSLAGVSNQPQHF
>15|TRBV7-2
CASSSRQGGNQPQHF
>15|TRBV19
CASSINRGGNQPQHF
>12|TRBV28
CASSIATYEQYF
>13|TRBV15
CATSRQQGNEQFF
>18|TRBV7-2
CASSLRATGTGDSQPQHF
>15|TRBV29-1
CSACLPAGVLIEQFF
>17|TRBV18
CASSPQGGLAVYNEQFF
>16|TRBV7-6
CASSFLAPSSYNEQFF
>14|TRBV5-1
CASRVTGGRTGYTF
>12|TRBV7-3
CASSLSYNEQFF
>14|TRBV18
CASSPSSGSYEQYF
>12|TRBV7-2
CASRRGNSPLHF
>18|TRBV5-8
CASSHWGRGSSGANVLTF
>13|TRBV30
CAWTRTNTGELFF
>14|TRBV5-1
CASSSRGDGTEAFF
>15|TRBV9
CASSPRRGDNSPLHF
>13|TRBV13
CASSRDRDQPQHF
>14|TRBV6-5
CASRTQGGKNIQYF
>19|TRBV7-9
CASSFRRSNRTESNQPQHF
>15|TRBV2
CASGRGQASIGGYTF
>13|TRBV5-1
CASSPGGTDTQYF
>15|TRBV29-1
CSVYGMGQGWNGYTF
>16|TRBV4-1
CASSQEGTGVRNEQFF
>13|TRBV2
CASSDQGSQPQHF
>11|TRBV28
CASRFSDTQYF
>13|TRBV30
CAWRDGTYYEQYF
>14|TRBV7-2
CASSWGGANPERFF
>15|TRBV4-2
CASSKPGQGNTEAFF
>17|TRBV5-6
CASSWFRGEVGANVLTF
>10|TRBV7-3
CASSKHEQYF
>14|TRBV4-2
CASSQSGTGDGYTF
>15|TRBV4-2
CASSYRSGDQETQYF
>12|TRBV6-5
CASRSSYNEQFF